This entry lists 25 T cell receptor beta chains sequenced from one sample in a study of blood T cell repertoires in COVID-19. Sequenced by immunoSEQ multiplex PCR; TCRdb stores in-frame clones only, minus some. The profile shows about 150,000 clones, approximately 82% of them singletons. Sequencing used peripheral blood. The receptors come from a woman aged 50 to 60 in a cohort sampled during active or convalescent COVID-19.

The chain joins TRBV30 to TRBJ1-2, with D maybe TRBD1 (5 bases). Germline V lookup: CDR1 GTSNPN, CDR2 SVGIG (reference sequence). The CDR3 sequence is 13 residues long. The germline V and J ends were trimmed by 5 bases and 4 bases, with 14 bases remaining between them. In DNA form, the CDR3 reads TGTGCCTGGTCTCAGGGTATAGGCTATGGCTACACCTTC. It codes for CAWSQGIGYGYTF.

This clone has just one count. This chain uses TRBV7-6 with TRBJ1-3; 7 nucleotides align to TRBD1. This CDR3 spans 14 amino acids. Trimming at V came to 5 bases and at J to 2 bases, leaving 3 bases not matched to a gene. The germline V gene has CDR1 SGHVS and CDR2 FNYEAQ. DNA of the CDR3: TGTGCCAGCAGCCAGGGGACAGCTGGAAACACCATATATTTT. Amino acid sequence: CASSQGTAGNTIYF.

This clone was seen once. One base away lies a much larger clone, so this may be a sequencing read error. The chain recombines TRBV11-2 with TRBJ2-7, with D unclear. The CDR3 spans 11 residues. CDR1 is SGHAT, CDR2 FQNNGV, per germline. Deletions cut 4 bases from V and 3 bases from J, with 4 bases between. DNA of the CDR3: TGTGCCAGCAGCTCCAGCTACGAGCAGTACTTC. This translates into CASSSSYEQYF.

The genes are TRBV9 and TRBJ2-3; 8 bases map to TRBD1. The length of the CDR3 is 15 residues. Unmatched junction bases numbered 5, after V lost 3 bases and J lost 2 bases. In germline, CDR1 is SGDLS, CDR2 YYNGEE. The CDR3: CASSDRQGNTDTQYF. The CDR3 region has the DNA TGTGCCAGCAGCGACCGACAGGGGAACACAGATACGCAGTATTTT.

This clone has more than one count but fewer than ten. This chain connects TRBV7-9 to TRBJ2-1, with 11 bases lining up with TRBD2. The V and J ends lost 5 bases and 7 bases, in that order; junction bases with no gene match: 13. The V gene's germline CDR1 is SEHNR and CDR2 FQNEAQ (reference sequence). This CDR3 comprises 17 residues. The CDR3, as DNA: TGTGCCAGCAGCATACTAGCGGGGGCCCATCTGAGAAATGAGCAGTTCTTC. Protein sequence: CASSILAGAHLRNEQFF.

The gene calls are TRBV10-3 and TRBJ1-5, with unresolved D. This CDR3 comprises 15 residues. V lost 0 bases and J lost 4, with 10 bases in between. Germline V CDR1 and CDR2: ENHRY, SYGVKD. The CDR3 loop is CAISESSRENQPQHF. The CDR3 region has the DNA TGTGCCATCAGTGAGTCCAGTAGGGAGAATCAGCCCCAGCATTTT.

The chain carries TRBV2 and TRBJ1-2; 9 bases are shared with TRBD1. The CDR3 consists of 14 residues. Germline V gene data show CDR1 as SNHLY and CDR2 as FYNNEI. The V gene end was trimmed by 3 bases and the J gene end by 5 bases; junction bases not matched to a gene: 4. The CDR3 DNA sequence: TGTGCCAGCAGTGAGGGACAGGGCGTTTATGGCTACACCTTC. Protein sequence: CASSEGQGVYGYTF.

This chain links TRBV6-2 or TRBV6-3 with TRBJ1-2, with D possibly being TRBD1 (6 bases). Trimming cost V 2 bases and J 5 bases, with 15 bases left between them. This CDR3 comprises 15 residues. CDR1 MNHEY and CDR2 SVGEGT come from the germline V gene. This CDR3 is CASSYGQGLWYGYTF. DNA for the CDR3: TGTGCCAGCAGTTACGGGCAGGGGTTATGGTATGGCTACACCTTC.

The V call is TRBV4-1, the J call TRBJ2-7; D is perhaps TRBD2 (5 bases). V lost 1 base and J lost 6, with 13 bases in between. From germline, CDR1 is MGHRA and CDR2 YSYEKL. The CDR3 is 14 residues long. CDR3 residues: CASSQVPAEGEQYF. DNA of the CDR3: TGCGCCAGCAGCCAAGTTCCCGCAGAGGGCGAGCAGTACTTC.

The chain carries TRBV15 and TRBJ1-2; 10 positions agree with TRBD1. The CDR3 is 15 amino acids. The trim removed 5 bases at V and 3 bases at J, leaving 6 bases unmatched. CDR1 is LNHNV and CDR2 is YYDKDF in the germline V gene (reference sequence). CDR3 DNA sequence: TGTGCCACCAGCCCACGACAGGGGGCTTACTATGGCTACACCTTC. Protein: CATSPRQGAYYGYTF.

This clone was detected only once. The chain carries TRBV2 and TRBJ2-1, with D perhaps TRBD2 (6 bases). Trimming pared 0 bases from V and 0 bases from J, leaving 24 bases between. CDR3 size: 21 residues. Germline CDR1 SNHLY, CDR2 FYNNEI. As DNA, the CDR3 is TGTGCCAGCAGTGAAGCGCTCGGGTTCGCGGGGCCCCCGGACTCCTACAATGAGCAGTTCTTC. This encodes CASSEALGFAGPPDSYNEQFF.

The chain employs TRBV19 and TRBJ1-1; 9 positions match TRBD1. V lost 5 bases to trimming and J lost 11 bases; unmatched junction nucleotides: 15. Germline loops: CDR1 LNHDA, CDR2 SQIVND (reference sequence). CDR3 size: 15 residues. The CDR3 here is CASSVSTGGQLRAFF. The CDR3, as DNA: TGTGCCAGTAGTGTCTCGACAGGGGGACAATTAAGGGCTTTCTTT.

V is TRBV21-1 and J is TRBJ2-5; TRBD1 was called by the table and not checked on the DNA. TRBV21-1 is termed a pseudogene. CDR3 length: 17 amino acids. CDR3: CASTSNNGCRFEETQYF. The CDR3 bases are TGTGCCAGCACCAGCAACAACGGCTGCAGGTTCGAAGAGACCCAGTACTTC.

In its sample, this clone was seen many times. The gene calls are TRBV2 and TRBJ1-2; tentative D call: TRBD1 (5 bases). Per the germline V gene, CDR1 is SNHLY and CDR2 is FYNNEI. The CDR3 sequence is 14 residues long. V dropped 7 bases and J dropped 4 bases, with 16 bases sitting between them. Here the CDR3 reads CASTEGREGYGYTF. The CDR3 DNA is TGTGCCAGCACCGAGGGGCGGGAAGGCTATGGCTACACCTTC.

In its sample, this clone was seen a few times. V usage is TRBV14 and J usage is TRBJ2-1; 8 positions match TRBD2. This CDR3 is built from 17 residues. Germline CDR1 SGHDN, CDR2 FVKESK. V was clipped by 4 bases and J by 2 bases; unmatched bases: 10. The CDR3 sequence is CASSPVAGRSPYNEQFF. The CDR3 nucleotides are TGTGCCAGCAGCCCCGTAGCGGGACGGAGCCCCTACAATGAGCAGTTCTTC.

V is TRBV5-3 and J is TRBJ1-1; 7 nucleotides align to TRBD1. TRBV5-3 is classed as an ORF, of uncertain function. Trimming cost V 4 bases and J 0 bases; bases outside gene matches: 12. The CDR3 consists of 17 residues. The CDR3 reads CARSPCGQEGMNTEAFF. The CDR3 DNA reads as TGTGCCAGAAGCCCCTGCGGACAGGAGGGGATGAACACTGAAGCTTTCTTT.

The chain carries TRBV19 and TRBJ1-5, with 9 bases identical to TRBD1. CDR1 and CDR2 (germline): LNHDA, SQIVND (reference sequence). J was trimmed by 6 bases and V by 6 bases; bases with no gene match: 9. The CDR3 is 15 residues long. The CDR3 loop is CASRRTGGIGQPQHF. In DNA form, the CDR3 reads TGTGCCAGTAGGAGAACAGGGGGCATCGGTCAGCCCCAGCATTTT.

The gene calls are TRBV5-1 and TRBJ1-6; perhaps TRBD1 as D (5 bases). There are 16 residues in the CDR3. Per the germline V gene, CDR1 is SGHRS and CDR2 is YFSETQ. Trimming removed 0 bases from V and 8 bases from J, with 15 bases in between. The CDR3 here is CASSLGTGVGDSPLHF. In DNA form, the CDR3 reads TGCGCCAGCAGCTTGGGGACGGGGGTAGGGGATTCACCCCTCCACTTT.

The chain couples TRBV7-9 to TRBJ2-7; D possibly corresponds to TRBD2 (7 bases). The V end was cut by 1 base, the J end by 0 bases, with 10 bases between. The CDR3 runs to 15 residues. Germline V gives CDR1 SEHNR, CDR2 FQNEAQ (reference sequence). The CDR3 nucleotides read TGTGCCAGCAGCTTAGGGGGGGGACACTCCTACGAGCAGTACTTC. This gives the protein CASSLGGGHSYEQYF.

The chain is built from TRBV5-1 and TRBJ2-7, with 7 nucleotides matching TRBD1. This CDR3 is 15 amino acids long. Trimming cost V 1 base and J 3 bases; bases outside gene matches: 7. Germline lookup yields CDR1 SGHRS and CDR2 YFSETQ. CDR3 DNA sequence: TGCGCCAGCAGCTTGACCCTGGGACAGTTCTACGAGCAGTACTTC. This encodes CASSLTLGQFYEQYF.

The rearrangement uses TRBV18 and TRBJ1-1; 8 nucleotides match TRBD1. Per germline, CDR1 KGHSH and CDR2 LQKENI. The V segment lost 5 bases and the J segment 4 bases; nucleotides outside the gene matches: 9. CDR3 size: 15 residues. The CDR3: CASSEGQGVGTEAFF. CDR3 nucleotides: TGTGCCAGCTCAGAAGGACAGGGTGTGGGCACTGAAGCTTTCTTT.

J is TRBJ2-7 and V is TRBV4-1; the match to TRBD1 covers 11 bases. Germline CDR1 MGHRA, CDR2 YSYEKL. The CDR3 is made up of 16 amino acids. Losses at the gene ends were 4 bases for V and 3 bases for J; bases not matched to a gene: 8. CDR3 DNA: TGCGCCAGCAGCCCCACCTCCGGGACAGGGGGCTACGAGCAGTACTTC. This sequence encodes CASSPTSGTGGYEQYF.

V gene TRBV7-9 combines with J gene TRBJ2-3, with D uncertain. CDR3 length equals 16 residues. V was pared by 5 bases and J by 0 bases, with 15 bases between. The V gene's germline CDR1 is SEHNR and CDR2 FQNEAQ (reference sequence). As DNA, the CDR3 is TGTGCCAGCAGCCCGCTTGGCCTGGCTAGCACAGATACGCAGTATTTT. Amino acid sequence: CASSPLGLASTDTQYF.

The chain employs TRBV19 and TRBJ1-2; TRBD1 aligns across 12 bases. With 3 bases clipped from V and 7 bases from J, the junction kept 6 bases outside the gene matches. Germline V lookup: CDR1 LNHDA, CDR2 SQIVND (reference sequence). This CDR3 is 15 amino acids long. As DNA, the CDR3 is TGTGCCAGTAGTATCTTCGGGACAGGGGGCACTGGCTACACCTTC. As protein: CASSIFGTGGTGYTF.

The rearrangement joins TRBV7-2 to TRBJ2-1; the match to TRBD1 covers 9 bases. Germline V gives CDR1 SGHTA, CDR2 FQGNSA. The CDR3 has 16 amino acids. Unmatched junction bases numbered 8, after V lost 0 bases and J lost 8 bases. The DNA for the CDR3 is TGTGCCAGCAGCTTAGCAGGGACAGGGAATCTCGATGAGCAGTTCTTC. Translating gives CASSLAGTGNLDEQFF.